This T cell receptor (beta chain) was sequenced for a study of blood T cells in healthy people across ages. Individuals who donated were healthy Caucasians from Russia aged about 6 to 90. Together with a sample-barcoded 5' primer, a J-beta primer mix was included in a second PCR lasting roughly 6 to 12 cycles. Each CDR3 protein is one row after TCRdb ran MiXCR on the 5' RACE reads. The data hold just under 900,000 distinct CDR3 sequences, with 29% observed a single time. Germline CDR1 MNHNS, CDR2 SASEGT. The CDR3 covers 18 residues. Comments on this clonotype: Germline is not matched at one junction end, which may reflect a read error.

The sequenced sample was blood. V usage is TRBV6-1 and J usage is TRBJ2-3; 12 positions agree with TRBD2. The sequence was obtained from an elderly woman in good health. The CDR3 coding sequence is TGTGCCAGCAGTGAAGCGTTGCTAGCGGGGGGGCCCGGAGATATGCAGTATTTT. It is translated as CASSEALLAGGPGDMQYF.